Each of the 26 T cell receptor beta chains below was sequenced from the same sample in a study of CD8+ T cells in alopecia areata. Isolated RNA was reverse transcribed into cDNA used as the sequencing template. Clones were sequenced by immunoSEQ multiplex PCR, and TCRdb holds only the in-frame ones, with some missing. The table has approximately 210,000 clones, around 66% seen once. Treatment meaning: oral pan-JAK inhibitor, 5-10 mg twice daily. The material was CD4+ T cells sorted from blood, obtained at week 44, from a patient treated with tofacitinib. The receptor set was obtained from a human donor with alopecia areata.

The rearrangement joins TRBV7-2 to TRBJ1-1, with 7 bases identical to TRBD1. Germline V gene lookup returns CDR1 SGHTA and CDR2 FQGNSA. This CDR3 comprises 12 residues. J gave up 10 bases and V 4 bases, and 6 bases lay outside the gene matches. In DNA form, the CDR3 reads TGTGCCAGCAGCTCCTACAGGGGTGTAGCTTTCTTT. Protein: CASSSYRGVAFF.

The CDR3: CASRVEGPNQPQHF. The CDR3 bases are TGCGCCAGCAGGGTCGAGGGGCCTAATCAGCCCCAGCATTTT. This rearrangement joins TRBV5-1 to TRBJ1-5; perhaps TRBD1 as D (5 bases). The CDR3 has 14 amino acids. The V end lost 5 bases, the J end lost 4 bases, and 13 bases lay between the germline ends. Germline-derived CDR1 and CDR2 are SGHRS and YFSETQ. Supplemented by reference TRBV5-1 and TRBJ1-5, the full variable domain reads KAGVTQTPRYLIKTRGQQVTLSCSPISGHRSVSWYQQTPGQGLQFLFEYFSETQRNKGNFPGRFSGRQFSNSRSEMNVSTLELGDSALYLCASRVEGPNQPQHFGDGTRLSIL.

The chain has TRBV29-1 and TRBJ1-2; 8 bases line up with TRBD1. V was pared by 2 bases and J by 3 bases, with 5 bases of the junction left unmatched. CDR1 is SQVTM and CDR2 is ANQGSEA in the germline V gene. The CDR3 is 14 amino acids. The CDR3 DNA reads as TGCAGCGTTGAAACGACAGGGGACGACTATGGCTACACCTTC. Encoded protein: CSVETTGDDYGYTF.

The chain employs TRBV30 and TRBJ2-5; D might be TRBD1 (6 bases). CDR1 is GTSNPN and CDR2 is SVGIG in the germline V gene (reference sequence). The germline V and J ends were trimmed by 4 bases and 5 bases, with 11 bases remaining between them. This CDR3 region has 12 residues. CDR3 DNA sequence: TGTGCCTGGAAGGGGGACACGGAGACCCAGTACTTC. Protein product: CAWKGDTETQYF.

The chain combines TRBV7-2 with TRBJ2-1, with D perhaps TRBD1 or TRBD2 (6 bases each). The V gene lost 1 base and the J gene lost 7 bases, with 14 bases spanning the gap. This CDR3 comprises 15 residues. Germline values: CDR1 SGHTA, CDR2 FQGNSA. CDR3 amino acids: CASSLGGAPRNEQFF. CDR3 sequence (DNA): TGTGCCAGCAGCTTAGGGGGGGCTCCACGGAATGAGCAGTTCTTC.

This rearrangement joins TRBV30 to TRBJ2-5; D could derive from TRBD1 or TRBD2 (5 bases each). Germline CDR1 is GTSNPN and CDR2 is SVGIG (reference sequence). CDR3 size: 13 residues. Trimming removed 3 bases from V and 7 bases from J, with 15 bases in between. CDR3 loop: CAWSSLDGTTQYF. Written as DNA, the CDR3 is TGTGCCTGGAGCTCCTTAGACGGGACGACCCAGTACTTC. The full variable domain, in which reference TRBV30 and TRBJ2-5 provide the parts outside the CDR3, is SQTIHQWPATLVQPVGSPLSLECTVEGTSNPNLYWYRQAAGRGLQLLFYSVGIGQISSEVPQNLSASRPQDRQFILSSKKLLLSDSGFYLCAWSSLDGTTQYFGPGTRLLVL.

The rearrangement joins TRBV29-1 to TRBJ1-1; D unresolved. CDR3 length: 13 amino acids. Looked up from germline, CDR1 is SQVTM and CDR2 is ANQGSEA. Trimming shortened V by 3 bases and J by 1 base, and 9 bases separated the two germline ends. CDR3: CSVDPNQNTEAFF. The CDR3 bases are TGCAGCGTTGACCCGAATCAGAACACTGAAGCTTTCTTT. Full variable domain (outside the CDR3, taken from reference TRBV29-1 and TRBJ1-1): SAVISQKPSRDICQRGTSLTIQCQVDSQVTMMFWYRQQPGQSLTLIATANQGSEATYESGFVIDKFPISRPNLTFSTLTVSNMSPEDSSIYLCSVDPNQNTEAFFGQGTRLTVV.

This chain uses TRBV30 with TRBJ1-1; unclear D gene. Germline lookup yields CDR1 GTSNPN and CDR2 SVGIG (reference sequence). This CDR3 contains 11 residues. The V and J ends lost 6 bases and 1 base respectively, with 6 bases between them. CDR3 bases: TGTGCCTGTAGGGCGAACACTGAAGCTTTCTTT. Translated: CACRANTEAFF.

This clone has only one observation. One end of the junction does not line up with germline, which may come from a read error. This chain links TRBV2 with TRBJ1-2, with 10 positions matching TRBD1. The CDR3 spans 15 residues. Germline assignment: CDR1 SNHLY and CDR2 FYNNEI. The CDR3 bases are TGTGCCAGCCGTGAACCGGGACAGGGGACGGGTGGCTACACCTTC. Amino acids: CASREPGQGTGGYTF.

CDR3 residues: CASSSRQGGGELFF. The CDR3, as DNA: TGTGCCAGCAGCTCTAGACAGGGAGGCGGGGAGCTGTTTTTT. The chain joins TRBV7-6 to TRBJ2-2; perhaps TRBD1 as D (7 bases). V was trimmed by 4 bases and J by 7 bases, leaving 13 bases between them. CDR1 and CDR2 (germline): SGHVS, FNYEAQ. The CDR3 extends over 14 amino acids.

This chain joins TRBV19 and TRBJ1-1; 7 nucleotides match TRBD1. CDR3 length: 15 amino acids. Trimming at V came to 7 bases and at J to 4 bases, leaving 12 bases not matched to a gene. The V gene's germline CDR1 is LNHDA and CDR2 SQIVND (reference sequence). The DNA for the CDR3 is TGTGCCAGTACCGCAACCGACAGGGTCGGCACTGAAGCTTTCTTT. Translated: CASTATDRVGTEAFF.

This chain links TRBV15 with TRBJ2-1; D remains unclear. The CDR3 length is 12 residues. The V and J ends lost 2 bases and 8 bases respectively, with 7 bases between them. Germline-derived CDR1 and CDR2 are LNHNV and YYDKDF (reference sequence). The CDR3 loop reads CATSRHQDEQFF. CDR3 DNA: TGTGCCACCAGCAGACACCAAGATGAGCAGTTCTTC. Together with reference TRBV15 and TRBJ2-1, the CDR3 gives the full variable domain: DAMVIQNPRYQVTQFGKPVTLSCSQTLNHNVMYWYQQKSSQAPKLLFHYYDKDFNNEADTPDNFQSRRPNTSFCFLDIRSPGLGDTAMYLCATSRHQDEQFFGPGTRLTVL.

V usage is TRBV2 and J usage is TRBJ1-4; TRBD1 matches at 8 bases. Trimming removed 9 bases from V and 4 bases from J; junction bases left unmatched: 7. The CDR3 totals 14 residues. Per the germline V gene, CDR1 is SNHLY and CDR2 is FYNNEI. This chain's CDR3 is CASDRGDLNEKLFF. The CDR3 DNA reads TGTGCCAGTGACAGGGGCGATCTTAATGAAAAACTGTTTTTT.

The V and J genes are TRBV2 and TRBJ1-6; 8 nucleotides agree with TRBD1. V was clipped by 3 bases and J by 2 bases; unmatched bases: 0. The CDR3 totals 15 residues. CDR1 is SNHLY, CDR2 FYNNEI, per germline. CDR3: CASSEDRAYNSPLHF. CDR3 nucleotide sequence: TGTGCCAGCAGTGAGGACAGGGCCTATAATTCACCCCTCCACTTT.

The chain employs TRBV5-1 and TRBJ2-6; TRBD1 might be the D (6 bases). There are 15 residues in the CDR3. Per the germline V gene, CDR1 is SGHRS and CDR2 is YFSETQ. Trimming cost V 3 bases and J 1 base, with 8 bases left between them. The CDR3 is CASSSTGSGANVLTF. The CDR3 DNA sequence: TGCGCCAGCAGCTCGACAGGATCTGGGGCCAACGTCCTGACTTTC.

V is TRBV9 and J is TRBJ2-5, with D uncertain. V lost 0 bases and J 5 bases, leaving 11 bases between the germline ends. This CDR3 has 14 residues. CDR1 is SGDLS, CDR2 YYNGEE, per germline. CDR3 coding DNA: TGTGCCAGCAGCGTAGACCGAGCGTCGGAGACCCAGTACTTC. Amino acids: CASSVDRASETQYF. Complete variable domain (other parts from reference TRBV9 and TRBJ2-5): DSGVTQTPKHLITATGQRVTLRCSPRSGDLSVYWYQQSLDQGLQFLIQYYNGEERAKGNILERFSAQQFPDLHSELNLSSLELGDSALYFCASSVDRASETQYFGPGTRLLVL.

This chain links TRBV2 with TRBJ1-5; D perhaps matches TRBD1 (6 bases). This CDR3 has 14 amino acids. Trimming left V 5 bases short and J 7 bases short, with 15 bases between. Germline V CDR1 and CDR2: SNHLY, FYNNEI. CDR3 bases: TGTGCCAGCAGTACTACAGGGTTCGGACAGCCCCAGCATTTT. Translated, it gives CASSTTGFGQPQHF.

This rearrangement joins TRBV10-3 to TRBJ1-1; D unresolved. Germline CDR1 reads ENHRY; CDR2 reads SYGVKD. V was shortened by 0 bases and J by 1 base, with 12 bases between the two germline ends. There are 16 residues in the CDR3. For the CDR3, the DNA is TGTGCCATCAGTGAGTCGCCTCGGGCGACGAACACTGAAGCTTTCTTT. This sequence encodes CAISESPRATNTEAFF.

The chain links TRBV11-2 to TRBJ2-3; D gene unclear. The V end lost 4 bases, the J end lost 6 bases, and 14 bases lay between the germline ends. The CDR3 extends over 14 amino acids. The germline CDR1 and CDR2 sequences are SGHAT and FQNNGV. CDR3 loop: CASSSPDPKDTQYF. In nucleotides, the CDR3 is TGTGCCAGCAGCTCCCCAGACCCTAAGGATACGCAGTATTTT. The variable domain in full, with the rest retrieved from reference TRBV11-2 and TRBJ2-3, is EAGVAQSPRYKIIEKRQSVAFWCNPISGHATLYWYQQILGQGPKLLIQFQNNGVVDDSQLPKDRFSAERLKGVDSTLKIQPAKLEDSAVYLCASSSPDPKDTQYFGPGTRLTVL.

In its sample, this clone was seen once. The rearrangement joins TRBV7-9 to TRBJ1-5; 9 nucleotides line up with TRBD1. Trimming cost V 3 bases and J 5 bases; bases outside gene matches: 8. The germline V gene has CDR1 SEHNR and CDR2 FQNEAQ (reference sequence). The CDR3 spans 16 residues. CDR3 sequence (DNA): TGTGCCAGCAGCTTCTCAGGACAGGGGCTTGATCAGCCCCAGCATTTT. Its protein product is CASSFSGQGLDQPQHF.

The rearrangement uses TRBV29-1 and TRBJ2-7, with 7 bases that match TRBD1. Germline V CDR1 and CDR2: SQVTM, ANQGSEA. The CDR3 contains 13 residues. V was clipped by 6 bases and J by 5 bases; unmatched bases: 10. The CDR3 bases are TGCAGCGTACTATATACAGGGGTAAACGAGCAGTACTTC. It is translated as CSVLYTGVNEQYF.

The rearrangement uses TRBV18 and TRBJ2-7; D not resolved. The CDR3 is 15 amino acids. The V end was cut by 6 bases, the J end by 2 bases, with 17 bases between. CDR1 KGHSH and CDR2 LQKENI come from the germline V gene. The CDR3 reads CASSIMMTGTYEQYF. In nucleotides, the CDR3 is TGTGCCAGCTCGATAATGATGACTGGCACCTACGAGCAGTACTTC.

This chain connects TRBV4-3 to TRBJ1-2; 7 nucleotides line up with TRBD1. The CDR3 loop spans 15 amino acids. Trimming at V came to 3 bases and at J to 2 bases, leaving 6 bases not matched to a gene. CDR1 and CDR2 (germline): LGHNA, YSLEER. CDR3 protein: CASSQDTTGNYGYTF. The DNA of the CDR3 is TGCGCCAGCAGCCAGGATACGACAGGGAACTATGGCTACACCTTC.

The V and J genes are TRBV7-2 and TRBJ1-5; D is unclear. Germline CDR1 SGHTA, CDR2 FQGNSA. This CDR3 has 14 amino acids. Trimming removed 2 bases from V and 2 bases from J, with 7 bases in between. The CDR3 bases are TGTGCCAGCAGCTTAAAATTTGGCAATCAGCCCCAGCATTTT. Translation gives CASSLKFGNQPQHF.

The chain is built from TRBV30 and TRBJ1-6, with a possible D match to TRBD1 (6 bases). Germline-derived CDR1 and CDR2 are GTSNPN and SVGIG (reference sequence). This CDR3 comprises 19 residues. Deletions cut 3 bases from V and 7 bases from J, with 28 bases between. CDR3 in DNA: TGTGCCTGGAGGGCTCACACCAATCCAGGGGCTGCCCTCAATTCACCCCTCCACTTT. Encoded protein: CAWRAHTNPGAALNSPLHF.

The chain employs TRBV11-2 and TRBJ2-2; D not resolved. The CDR3 is made up of 11 amino acids. V was clipped by 8 bases and J by 6 bases, with 7 bases between them. Germline values: CDR1 SGHAT, CDR2 FQNNGV. In DNA form, the CDR3 reads TGTGCCAGCTCCGTGGCCGGGGAGCTGTTTTTT. Translating gives CASSVAGELFF.